This note documents a single T cell receptor (beta chain) sequence. Some clones are missing from TCRdb's copy, which holds only in-frame ones; the method was immunoSEQ multiplex PCR. This table has hundreds of thousands of clones, about 87% appearing once. All enrollees were about 18 to 100 years old and from about 25 US areas. This entry belongs to a study of blood T cell repertoires in COVID-19. Study details: Material from acute and convalescent COVID-19 was sourced from the United States, Italy and Spain. The cDNA or gDNA used as material had been derived from T cells, B-cell-depleted T cells, or PBMCs.

Trimming at V came to 4 bases and at J to 3 bases, leaving 7 bases not matched to a gene. Germline V gives CDR1 SGDLS, CDR2 YYNGEE. The CDR3 is made up of 15 amino acids. The TCR sequence derives from a woman aged 50 to 65 who had recovered from COVID-19. The genes are TRBV9 and TRBJ2-5; TRBD2 agrees at 9 bases. The sequencing input was PBMCs or T cells enriched from blood (not recorded which). CDR3 nucleotide sequence: TGTGCCAGCAGCCTAAGTATAGCGGGAGAAGAGACCCAGTACTTC. This gives the protein CASSLSIAGEETQYF.